This T cell receptor beta chain appears in the sequencing data of a study of cytomegalovirus exposure and HLA in healthy donors. Study background: Early released data had 80 million or so unique TCRs, all coming from HLA-typed donors.

From germline, CDR1 is MNHNS and CDR2 SASEGT. The CDR3 is 17 amino acids. The ends lost 1 base at V and 4 bases at J; junction bases unmatched: 8. This clone has only one observation. The target antigen is unknown. General study results and limits: Excluded were some V segments that proved indistinguishable, including TRBV6-2 and TRBV6-3. More clonal expansion characterized HLA-associated TCR beta chains than equally common others in a later analysis.

PCR amplification relied on 60 Vbeta primers (plus 13 Jbeta primers). The method was immunoSEQ multiplex PCR; TCRdb's version includes in-frame clones alone and lacks a portion of them. In the table there are more than 150,000 clones, roughly 87% of which are singletons. What was sequenced was PBMCs. The TCR comes from a girl under three years old in good health and CMV-seronegative. The chain uses TRBV6-1 and TRBJ1-5, with 9 bases aligning to TRBD1. The CDR3 spells CASSEVVSGTGNQPQHF. The CDR3 DNA reads TGTGCCAGCAGTGAAGTCGTATCTGGGACAGGGAATCAGCCCCAGCATTTT.